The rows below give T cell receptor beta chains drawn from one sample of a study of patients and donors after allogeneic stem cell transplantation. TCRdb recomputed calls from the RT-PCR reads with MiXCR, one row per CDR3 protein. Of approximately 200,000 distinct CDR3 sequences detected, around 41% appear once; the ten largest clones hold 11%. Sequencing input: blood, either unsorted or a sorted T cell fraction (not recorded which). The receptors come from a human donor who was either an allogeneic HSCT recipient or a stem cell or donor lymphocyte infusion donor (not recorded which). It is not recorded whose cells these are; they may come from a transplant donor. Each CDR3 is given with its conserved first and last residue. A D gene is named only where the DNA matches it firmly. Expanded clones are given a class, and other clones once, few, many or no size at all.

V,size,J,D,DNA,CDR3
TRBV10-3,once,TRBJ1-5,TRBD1,TGTGCCATCAGTGAGGACAGGGGAGGGTTGGCCCAGCATTTT,CAISEDRGGLAQHF
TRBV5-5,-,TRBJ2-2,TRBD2,TGTGCCAGCAGCTGGGACCCAGCGGGGACCACCGGGGAGCTGTTTTTT,CASSWDPAGTTGELFF
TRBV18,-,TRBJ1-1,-,TGTGCCAGCTCACCTCCCGGGAGGGCTGAAGCTTTCTTT,CASSPPGRAEAFF
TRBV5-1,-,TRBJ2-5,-,TGCGCCAGCAGCCCCGGCGGCGTCGTCTATGAGACCCAGTACTTC,CASSPGGVVYETQYF
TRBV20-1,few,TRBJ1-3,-,TGCAGTGCCATCGGGCAGCAAAACACCATATATTTT,CSAIGQQNTIYF
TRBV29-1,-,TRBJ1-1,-,TGCAGCGTTGCAGGGCTTGGCACTGAAGCTTTCTTT,CSVAGLGTEAFF
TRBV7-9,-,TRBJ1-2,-,TGTGCCAGCAGCTTAATGGAAGGGTATGGCTACACCTTC,CASSLMEGYGYTF
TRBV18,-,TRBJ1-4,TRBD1,TGTGCCAGCTCACCGGACAGGGAAGGAAATGAAAAACTGTTTTTT,CASSPDREGNEKLFF
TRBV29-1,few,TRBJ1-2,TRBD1,TGCAGCGGGTGGCAGGGGGTCTATGGCTACACCTTC,CSGWQGVYGYTF
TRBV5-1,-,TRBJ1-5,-,TGCGCCAGCAGCTTGGAGGGGGGAGGTCAGCCCCAGCATTTT,CASSLEGGGQPQHF
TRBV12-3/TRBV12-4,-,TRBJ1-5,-,TGTGCCAGCAGTTCCTTGGGAAACCAGCCCCAGCATTTT,CASSSLGNQPQHF
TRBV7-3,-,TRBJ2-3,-,TGTGCCAGCGCCGATTGGGACACAGATACGCAGTATTTT,CASADWDTDTQYF
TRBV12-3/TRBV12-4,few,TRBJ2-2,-,TGTGCCAGCAGTTTCTCAGGGTTTCGTGGGGAGCTGTTTTTT,CASSFSGFRGELFF
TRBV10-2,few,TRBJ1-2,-,TGCGCCAGCAGAAACACAGGGCCCGGCTATGGCTACACCTTC,CASRNTGPGYGYTF
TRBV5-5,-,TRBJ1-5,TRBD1,TGTGCCAGCAGCTTGATTCTGGGACAGGGGCGAAATCAGCCCCAGCATTTT,CASSLILGQGRNQPQHF
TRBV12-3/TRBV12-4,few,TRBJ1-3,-,TGTGCCAGCAGTTGGGGGCACTCTGGAAACACCATATATTTT,CASSWGHSGNTIYF
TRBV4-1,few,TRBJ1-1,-,TGCGCCAGCAGCCAGGTGGGGAATACTGAAGCTTTCTTT,CASSQVGNTEAFF
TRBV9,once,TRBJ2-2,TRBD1,TGTGCCAGCAGGGGACAGGGGGCGGTCCCCGGGGAGCTGTTTTTT,CASRGQGAVPGELFF
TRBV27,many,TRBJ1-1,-,TGTGCCAGCAGTTTGTCTGGGATAGGGAACACTGAAGCTTTCTTT,CASSLSGIGNTEAFF
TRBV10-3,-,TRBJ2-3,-,TGTGCCATCAGTGAGGACCGTCCTAGCACAGATACGCAGTATTTT,CAISEDRPSTDTQYF
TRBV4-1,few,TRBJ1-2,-,TGCGCCAGCAGCCAAGGGGTCCTCTCGGGCTATGGCTACACCTTC,CASSQGVLSGYGYTF
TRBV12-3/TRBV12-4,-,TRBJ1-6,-,TGTGCCAGCAGCACCCGGGACGGACCTAATTCACCCCTCCACTTT,CASSTRDGPNSPLHF